This record concerns one T cell receptor (beta chain) sequence. This entry belongs to a study of blood T cell repertoires in COVID-19. About the study: Material from acute and convalescent COVID-19 was sourced from the United States, Italy and Spain. PBMCs, B-cell-depleted T cells, or T cells were the source of the cDNA or gDNA that made up the material.

Germline assignment: CDR1 SGHTA and CDR2 FQGNSA. The CDR3 covers 15 residues. Germline trimming cut 8 bases from V and 6 bases from J; bases unmatched to any gene: 10. Authors' methods: Amplification with reference gene primers provided the estimates of nucleated cell counts. Some clones are missing from TCRdb's copy, which holds only in-frame ones; the method was immunoSEQ multiplex PCR. V and J calls and clone size follow that table, whereas D and trimming were derived from the DNA. The sample lists hundreds of thousands of clones; approximately 83% were seen once. The sample consisted of peripheral blood. The receptor comes from a woman aged 45-60 years who had recovered from COVID-19. The chain links TRBV7-2 to TRBJ2-1; TRBD2 agrees at 10 bases. In DNA, the CDR3 is TGTGCCAGCCTCCCTCTTCGGACTAGCGGCAATGAGCAGTTCTTC. This encodes CASLPLRTSGNEQFF.